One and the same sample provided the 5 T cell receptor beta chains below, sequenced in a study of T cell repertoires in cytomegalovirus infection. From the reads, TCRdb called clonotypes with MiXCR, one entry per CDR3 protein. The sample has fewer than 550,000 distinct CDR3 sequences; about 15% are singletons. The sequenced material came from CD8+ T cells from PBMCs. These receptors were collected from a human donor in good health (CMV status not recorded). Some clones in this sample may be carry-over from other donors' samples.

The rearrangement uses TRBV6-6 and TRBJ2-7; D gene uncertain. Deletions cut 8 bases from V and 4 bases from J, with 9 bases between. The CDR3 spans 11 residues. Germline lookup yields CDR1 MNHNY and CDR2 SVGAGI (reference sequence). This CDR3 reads CASLLGYEQYF. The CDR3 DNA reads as TGTGCCAGCCTCTTGGGGTACGAGCAGTACTTC.

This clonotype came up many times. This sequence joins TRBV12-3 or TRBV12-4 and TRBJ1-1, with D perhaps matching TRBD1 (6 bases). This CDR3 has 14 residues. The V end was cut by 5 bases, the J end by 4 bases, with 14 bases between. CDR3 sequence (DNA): TGTGCCAGCAGTCCCACAGGGTCGGGCACTGAAGCTTTCTTT. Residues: CASSPTGSGTEAFF.

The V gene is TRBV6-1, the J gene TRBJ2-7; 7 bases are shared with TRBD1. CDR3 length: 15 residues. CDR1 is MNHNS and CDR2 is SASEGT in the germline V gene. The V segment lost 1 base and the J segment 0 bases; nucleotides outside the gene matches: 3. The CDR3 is CASSEEAGGSYEQYF. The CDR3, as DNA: TGTGCCAGCAGTGAAGAAGCAGGGGGCTCCTACGAGCAGTACTTC.

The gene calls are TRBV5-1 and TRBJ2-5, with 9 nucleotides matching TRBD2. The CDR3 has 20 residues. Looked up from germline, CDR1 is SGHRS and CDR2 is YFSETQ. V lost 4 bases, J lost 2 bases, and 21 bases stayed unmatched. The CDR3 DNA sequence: TGCGCCAGCAGCGGGCCCCCGAGAATAGCGGGGGACGCATCACAAGAGACCCAGTACTTC. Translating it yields CASSGPPRIAGDASQETQYF.

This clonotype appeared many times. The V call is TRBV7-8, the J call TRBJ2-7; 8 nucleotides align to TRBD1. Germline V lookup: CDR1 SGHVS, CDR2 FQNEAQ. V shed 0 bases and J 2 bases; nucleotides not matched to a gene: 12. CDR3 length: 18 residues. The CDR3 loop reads CASSLATRRRTGTYEQYF. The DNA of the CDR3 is TGTGCCAGCAGCTTAGCGACCCGGAGGAGGACAGGGACCTACGAGCAGTACTTC.